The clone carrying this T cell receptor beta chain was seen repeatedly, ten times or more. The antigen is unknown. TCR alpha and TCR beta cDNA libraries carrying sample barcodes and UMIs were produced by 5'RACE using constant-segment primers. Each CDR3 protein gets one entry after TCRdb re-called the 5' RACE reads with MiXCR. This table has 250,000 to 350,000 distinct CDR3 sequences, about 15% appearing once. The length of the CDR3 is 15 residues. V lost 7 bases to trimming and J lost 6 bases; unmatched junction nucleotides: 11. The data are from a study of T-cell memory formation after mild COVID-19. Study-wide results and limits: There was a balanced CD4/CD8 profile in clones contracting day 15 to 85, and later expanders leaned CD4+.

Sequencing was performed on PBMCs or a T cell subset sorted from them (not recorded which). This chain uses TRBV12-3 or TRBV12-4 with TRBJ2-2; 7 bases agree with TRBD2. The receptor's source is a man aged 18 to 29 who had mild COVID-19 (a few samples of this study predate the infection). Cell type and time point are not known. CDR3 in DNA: TGTGCCAGCAATTTGGCGGGGGAGGTGCCCGGGGAGCTGTTTTTT. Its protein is CASNLAGEVPGELFF.